This T cell receptor beta chain is from a study of PD-1 blockade in mismatch repair-deficient tumors. Study-level background: All were previously treated, progressing patients with around 12 mismatch repair-deficient cancer types.

The method was immunoSEQ multiplex PCR; TCRdb's version includes in-frame clones alone and lacks a portion of them. The repertoire has 120,000 or so clones, 86% of them found once; the top ten carry about 14%. On this clone itself: Antigen unknown.

Mismatch repair deficiency was confirmed in all patients, by PCR or immunohistochemistry. The TCR-sequenced patients were a few responders to pembrolizumab. Study outcomes and limitations: Rapid post-treatment expansion, then contraction, generally preceding radiologic response, marked tumor-resident clones.

The source material was peripheral blood, sampled 44 weeks after starting pembrolizumab. The receptor comes from an adult with mismatch repair-deficient cancer.

This CDR3 is CASSQSPGQQVNEQFF. The CDR3 region has the DNA TGCGCCAGCAGCCAATCACCGGGACAGCAAGTGAATGAGCAGTTCTTC. V gene TRBV4-3 combines with J gene TRBJ2-1, with 7 bases matching TRBD1. Germline CDR1 reads LGHNA; CDR2 reads YSLEER. V lost 2 bases to trimming and J lost 7 bases; unmatched junction nucleotides: 11. The CDR3 consists of 16 residues.